Below, 16 T cell receptor beta chains from the same sample are listed, as sequenced in a study of T cells in Graves' hyperthyroidism and ophthalmopathy. From RNA transcripts, TCR beta CDR3 regions were amplified. Initially, a first-round RT-PCR of the TCR CDR3 employed the HTBI primer set. TCRdb independently ran MiXCR on the multiplex PCR reads; one entry per CDR3 protein. The profile shows 550,000 to 800,000 distinct CDR3 sequences, 16% of them singletons. The specimen sequenced was blood. The receptors here all came from a man between 18 and 35 years old with Graves' hyperthyroidism.

The chain links TRBV12-3 or TRBV12-4 to TRBJ2-3; D gene unclear. The CDR3 length is 12 residues. V was pared by 6 bases and J by 6 bases, with 10 bases between. The CDR3 loop reads CASSDGWDTQYF. CDR3 nucleotide sequence: TGTGCCAGCAGCGACGGTTGGGATACGCAGTATTTT.

This clonotype was counted a few times. The chain is built from TRBV12-3 or TRBV12-4 and TRBJ2-2; 7 bases are shared with TRBD1. This CDR3 comprises 16 residues. Trimming took 3 bases from V and 0 from J; bases not matched to a gene: 4. The CDR3: CASSFLDRTNTGELFF. DNA of the CDR3: TGTGCCAGCAGTTTTTTGGACAGGACGAACACCGGGGAGCTGTTTTTT.

The chain has TRBV5-5 and TRBJ2-1; D might be TRBD2 (5 bases). Trimming stripped 6 bases from V and 0 bases from J, with 13 bases between. Germline CDR1 SGHKS, CDR2 YYEKEE (reference sequence). The CDR3 extends over 15 amino acids. The CDR3 region has the DNA TGTGCCAGCATTGGGCGGAGGAGCTCCTACAATGAGCAGTTCTTC. Protein product: CASIGRRSSYNEQFF.

This clonotype was recorded many times. The J gene is TRBJ2-5, the V gene TRBV30, with D perhaps matching TRBD1 (5 bases). V was trimmed by 5 bases and J by 2 bases, leaving 15 bases between them. Per germline, CDR1 GTSNPN and CDR2 SVGIG (reference sequence). The CDR3 is 14 residues long. The CDR3 region has the DNA TGTGCCTGGGCCTCTAGACAGAGACAAGAGACCCAGTACTTC. This codes for CAWASRQRQETQYF. Full variable domain (rest looked up from reference TRBV30 and TRBJ2-5): SQTIHQWPATLVQPVGSPLSLECTVEGTSNPNLYWYRQAAGRGLQLLFYSVGIGQISSEVPQNLSASRPQDRQFILSSKKLLLSDSGFYLCAWASRQRQETQYFGPGTRLLVL.

This clonotype was counted only a few times. CDR3 nucleotides: TGTGCCAGCAGTGAATATAGCGGGAGGGATACAGATACGCAGTATTTT. Translated: CASSEYSGRDTDTQYF. The chain is built from TRBV6-1 and TRBJ2-3; 11 nucleotides line up with TRBD2. Germline CDR1 reads MNHNS; CDR2 reads SASEGT. The CDR3 length is 16 residues. Trimming cost V 2 bases and J 3 bases; bases outside gene matches: 4.

CDR3 bases: TGTGCCATCAGTGAGTCGGCTCAGGGGGCAGGTACACCGAAAGAAAAGCCCCAGCATTTT. This codes for CAISESAQGAGTPKEKPQHF. The rearrangement links TRBV10-3 to TRBJ1-5; 8 bases are shared with TRBD1. Germline V gene data show CDR1 as ENHRY and CDR2 as SYGVKD. V lost 0 bases and J lost 8; bases outside the gene matches: 21. The length of the CDR3 is 20 residues.

This chain connects TRBV29-1 to TRBJ2-5, with 10 nucleotides matching TRBD2. Germline values: CDR1 SQVTM, CDR2 ANQGSEA. V lost 6 bases to trimming and J lost 6 bases; unmatched junction nucleotides: 10. The CDR3 extends over 14 amino acids. The CDR3 DNA reads TGCAGCGTCCAACTAGCGGGAATGGAAAAGACCCAGTACTTC. Residues: CSVQLAGMEKTQYF.

This chain joins TRBV20-1 and TRBJ2-1, with 8 positions matching TRBD2. Looked up from germline, CDR1 is DFQATT and CDR2 is SNEGSKA (reference sequence). The CDR3 covers 10 residues. V was clipped by 5 bases and J by 11 bases; unmatched bases: 2. CDR3 sequence reads: CSAWTSKQFF. The CDR3 region has the DNA TGCAGTGCTTGGACTAGCAAGCAGTTCTTC.

This clonotype was detected a few times. The gene calls are TRBV19 and TRBJ2-1, with TRBD1 matching over 7 bases. This CDR3 is 16 amino acids long. The trim removed 3 bases at V and 10 bases at J, leaving 15 bases unmatched. CDR1 and CDR2 from the germline V gene are LNHDA and SQIVND (reference sequence). The CDR3: CASSILGGQANREQFF. DNA for the CDR3: TGTGCCAGTAGTATTTTGGGCGGACAGGCGAATCGGGAGCAGTTCTTC.

This clonotype was observed at least ten times. This sequence joins TRBV12-3 or TRBV12-4 and TRBJ2-3, with TRBD2 matching over 8 bases. The CDR3 is 13 amino acids. V was pared by 6 bases and J by 5 bases, with 4 bases of the junction left unmatched. This chain's CDR3 is CASRGLGGDTQYF. CDR3 nucleotides: TGTGCCAGCAGGGGACTAGGCGGAGATACGCAGTATTTT.

The rearrangement links TRBV5-6 to TRBJ2-1; TRBD1 matches 8 bases. CDR3 length: 15 residues. Germline CDR1 is SGHDT and CDR2 is YYEEEE. The trim removed 0 bases at V and 8 bases at J, leaving 7 bases unmatched. The CDR3 protein is CASSLAVAGGDEQFF. CDR3 DNA sequence: TGTGCCAGCAGCTTGGCCGTAGCAGGGGGCGATGAGCAGTTCTTC.

This clonotype occurred a few times. V usage is TRBV19 and J usage is TRBJ2-7; 16 nucleotides line up with TRBD2. Per the germline V gene, CDR1 is LNHDA and CDR2 is SQIVND (reference sequence). V trimming: 5 bases; J trimming: 4 bases; junction bases outside the gene matches: 5. The CDR3 runs to 16 residues. As DNA, the CDR3 is TGTGCCAGTAGTGGGACTAGCGGGAGGGCCAGATACGAGCAGTACTTC. Translating gives CASSGTSGRARYEQYF.

The genes are TRBV18 and TRBJ1-1; 8 bases match TRBD1. The CDR3 has 16 residues. V lost 0 bases, J lost 0 bases, and 3 bases stayed unmatched. Germline V gives CDR1 KGHSH, CDR2 LQKENI. In DNA form, the CDR3 reads TGTGCCAGCTCACCACCTAGACAGGGGATGAACACTGAAGCTTTCTTT. Amino acids: CASSPPRQGMNTEAFF. Drawing the rest from reference TRBV18 and TRBJ1-1, the complete variable domain is NAGVMQNPRHLVRRRGQEARLRCSPMKGHSHVYWYRQLPEEGLKFMVYLQKENIIDESGMPKERFSAEFPKEGPSILRIQQVVRGDSAAYFCASSPPRQGMNTEAFFGQGTRLTVV.

In its sample, this clonotype was seen many times. This CDR3 is CASSPPWTVQETQYF. CDR3 DNA sequence: TGTGCCAGCTCACCACCTTGGACAGTACAAGAGACCCAGTACTTC. The V gene is TRBV18, the J gene TRBJ2-5; tentative D call: TRBD1 (6 bases). Trimming pared 0 bases from V and 2 bases from J, leaving 10 bases between. The CDR3 runs to 15 residues. Germline CDR1 and CDR2: KGHSH and LQKENI.

The chain employs TRBV28 and TRBJ2-7; 10 bases align to TRBD2. The CDR3 covers 17 residues. With V trimmed by 7 bases and J by 6 bases, 18 bases remained unmatched. Germline-derived CDR1 and CDR2 are MDHEN and SYDVKM. CDR3 nucleotides: TGTGCCAGCAAAGTCACCAAATCTAGCGGGAGATTTGGCGAGCAGTACTTC. Protein: CASKVTKSSGRFGEQYF.

This chain uses TRBV10-3 with TRBJ2-7; TRBD2 agrees at 12 bases. With V trimmed by 6 bases and J by 7 bases, 4 bases remained unmatched. Germline CDR1 and CDR2: ENHRY and SYGVKD. This CDR3 is 13 amino acids long. The CDR3 DNA reads TGTGCCATCAGGACTAGCGGGAGCATAGAGCAGTACTTC. Its translation: CAIRTSGSIEQYF.